The rows below give T cell receptor beta chains drawn from one sample of a study of tissue T cells after allogeneic stem cell transplantation. Sequenced by immunoSEQ multiplex PCR; TCRdb stores in-frame clones only, minus some. The sample includes roughly 9,000 clones, 50% to 75% of them seen just once. The starting material was tissue from the stomach, obtained at autopsy. These receptors all stem from a male donor older than 55 with lung cancer. Each CDR3 is given with its conserved first and last residue. D genes are given only for firm matches. Clone size is shown for a subset of rows, as once, few, many or a class of expanded clone.

>-|-|TRBV5-1|TRBJ1-4
CASSPSATNEKLFF
TGCGCCAGCAGCCCCTCCGCAACTAATGAAAAACTGTTTTTT
>once|-|TRBV7-3|TRBJ2-3
CASSLVTGTDTQYF
TGTGCCAGCAGCTTAGTTACAGGCACAGATACGCAGTATTTT
>-|TRBD2|TRBV9|TRBJ2-5
CASSPPGGPETQYF
TGTGCCAGCAGCCCCCCGGGAGGTCCAGAGACCCAGTACTTC
>medium-sized|-|TRBV6-5|TRBJ2-5
CASSYSREETQYF
TGTGCCAGCAGTTACAGCAGGGAAGAGACCCAGTACTTC
>-|TRBD2|TRBV6-6|TRBJ2-3
CASSSVGGDTQYF
TGTGCCAGCAGTTCCGTGGGAGGGGATACGCAGTATTTT
>-|TRBD2|TRBV16|TRBJ2-3
CASSQSGGTLSTDTQYF
TGTGCCAGCAGCCAATCGGGGGGGACCCTAAGCACAGATACGCAGTATTTT
>-|TRBD1|TRBV5-1|TRBJ1-2
CASSSKQGAHGYTF
TGCGCCAGCAGCTCCAAACAGGGGGCCCATGGCTACACCTTC
>-|TRBD2|TRBV7-2|TRBJ2-3
CASSLVASGTTDTQYF
TGTGCCAGCAGCTTAGTTGCTAGCGGGACTACAGATACGCAGTATTTT
>-|-|TRBV10-3|TRBJ1-1
CAIMTGLNTEAFF
TGTGCCATCATGACGGGATTGAACACTGAAGCTTTCTTT
>-|TRBD1|TRBV19|TRBJ2-7
CASSIIGQGANEQYF
TGTGCCAGTAGTATAATCGGACAGGGGGCGAACGAGCAGTACTTC
>few|-|TRBV5-4|TRBJ2-5
CASSPGGRPGETQYF
TGTGCCAGCAGCCCTGGGGGCCGACCGGGGGAGACCCAGTACTTC
>-|TRBD1|TRBV7-2|TRBJ2-1
CASSLEARGLRFF
TGTGCCAGCAGCTTAGAGGCCAGGGGGCTTCGGTTCTTC
>-|TRBD1|TRBV7-6|TRBJ1-6
CASSPGQYNSPLHF
TGTGCCAGCAGCCCGGGACAGTATAATTCACCCCTCCACTTT
>-|-|TRBV7-2|TRBJ1-2
CASSLSQRNYTF
TGTGCCAGCAGCTTGTCGCAGAGAAACTACACCTTC
>medium-sized|-|TRBV16|TRBJ2-7
CASSQSRGMWEQYF
TGTGCCAGCAGCCAATCCCGGGGGATGTGGGAGCAGTACTTC
>-|TRBD1|TRBV9|TRBJ1-1
CASSEGQGAVTMTEAFF
TGTGCCAGCAGCGAGGGACAGGGGGCGGTGACGATGACTGAAGCTTTCTTT
>-|TRBD2|TRBV11-2|TRBJ2-7
CASSSRAGGPLYEQYF
TGTGCCAGCAGCTCGAGGGCGGGAGGGCCCCTGTACGAGCAGTACTTC
>few|-|TRBV2|TRBJ2-2
CASSLRGTGELFF
TGTGCCAGCAGCCTCAGGGGCACCGGGGAGCTGTTTTTT
>-|TRBD1|TRBV7-8|TRBJ2-1
CASSLGDSSYNEQFF
TGTGCCAGCAGCTTAGGGGACAGCTCCTACAATGAGCAGTTCTTC
>once|-|TRBV5-5|TRBJ2-2
CASSLARARGSGELFF
TGTGCCAGCAGCTTGGCCAGGGCTCGGGGGTCCGGGGAGCTGTTTTTT
>-|TRBD1|TRBV11-3|TRBJ2-3
CASSRAGTDTDTQYF
TGTGCCAGCAGTCGAGCCGGGACAGACACAGATACGCAGTATTTT
>-|TRBD2|TRBV28|TRBJ2-7
CASSSELQRTSGSTYEQYF
TGTGCCAGCAGTTCCGAGTTGCAGAGGACTAGCGGGTCTACCTACGAGCAGTACTTC
>-|-|TRBV6-2/TRBV6-3|TRBJ2-5
CASSYSIRRGHLETQYF
TGTGCCAGCAGTTACTCGATACGCCGCGGGCACTTGGAGACCCAGTACTTC
>-|-|TRBV2|TRBJ1-1
CASSPGTEAFF
TGTGCCAGCTCGCCAGGCACTGAAGCTTTCTTT
>-|-|TRBV6-5|TRBJ2-1
CASSYLGANEQFF
TGTGCCAGCAGTTACTTGGGTGCGAATGAGCAGTTCTTC
>-|-|TRBV27|TRBJ1-4
CASSLLGASTNEKLFF
TGTGCCAGCAGTTTATTAGGGGCATCAACTAATGAAAAACTGTTTTTT
>-|-|TRBV19|TRBJ2-4
CASTPTVAKNIQYF
TGTGCCAGTACCCCAACGGTAGCCAAAAACATTCAGTACTTC
>-|-|TRBV11-2|TRBJ1-1
CASSLGGLGDTEAFF
TGTGCCAGCAGCTTGGGGGGATTGGGAGACACTGAAGCTTTCTTT
>-|-|TRBV7-9|TRBJ2-7
CASSFGVFSYEQYF
TGTGCCAGCAGCTTTGGCGTTTTCTCCTACGAGCAGTACTTC
>-|-|TRBV12-3/TRBV12-4|TRBJ2-7
CASSLGGVEQYF
TGTGCCAGCAGTTTAGGTGGGGTAGAGCAGTACTTC
>-|-|TRBV7-3|TRBJ1-6
CASSSGTENSPLHF
TGTGCCAGCAGCTCCGGGACGGAGAATTCACCCCTCCACTTT
>few|TRBD1|TRBV28|TRBJ1-1
CASSPADRDAAEAFF
TGTGCCAGCAGTCCCGCGGACAGGGATGCGGCTGAAGCTTTCTTT
>-|-|TRBV6-5|TRBJ2-1
CASSYTTGSSYNEQFF
TGTGCCAGCAGTTACACCACAGGGAGCTCCTACAATGAGCAGTTCTTC
>-|TRBD1|TRBV5-1|TRBJ1-1
CASSWTQGAGEAFF
TGCGCCAGCAGCTGGACTCAGGGGGCCGGTGAAGCTTTCTTT
>-|-|TRBV5-1|TRBJ2-1
CASSLAQGYYNEQFF
TGCGCCAGCAGCTTGGCGCAGGGATACTACAATGAGCAGTTCTTC
>-|TRBD2|TRBV19|TRBJ2-7
CASSLLAGYEQYF
TGTGCCAGTAGTCTGCTAGCGGGTTACGAGCAGTACTTC
>-|TRBD2|TRBV6-1|TRBJ2-2
CASRRLAGGFGELFF
TGTGCCAGCAGAAGACTAGCGGGGGGGTTCGGGGAGCTGTTTTTT
>-|-|TRBV25-1|TRBJ1-4
CASSEYRLSTEKLFF
TGTGCCAGCAGTGAATACCGGCTTTCTACTGAAAAACTGTTTTTT
>once|-|TRBV28|TRBJ2-2
CASSPNRGNTGELFF
TGTGCCAGCAGCCCGAATCGGGGGAACACCGGGGAGCTGTTTTTT
>-|-|TRBV11-3|TRBJ2-3
CASSLNQASTDTQYF
TGTGCCAGCAGCTTGAACCAAGCAAGCACAGATACGCAGTATTTT
>large|-|TRBV6-2/TRBV6-3|TRBJ2-7
CASSYSGGLLIYEQYF
TGTGCCAGCAGTTACTCGGGGGGACTCCTTATCTACGAGCAGTACTTC
>-|-|TRBV18|TRBJ2-3
CASSPGGADTQYF
TGTGCCAGCTCACCCGGAGGGGCAGATACGCAGTATTTT
>-|-|TRBV7-2|TRBJ2-2
CASTSFPTLRGNTGELFF
TGTGCCAGCACCTCTTTTCCGACCCTACGGGGGAACACCGGGGAGCTGTTTTTT
>-|-|TRBV6-5|TRBJ1-2
CASSYTTGNYGYTF
TGTGCCAGCAGTTATACCACAGGGAACTATGGCTACACCTTC
>-|-|TRBV11-2|TRBJ2-7
CASSLERQGLYEQYF
TGTGCCAGCAGCTTAGAAAGGCAGGGTCTCTACGAGCAGTACTTC
>-|TRBD2|TRBV10-3|TRBJ2-1
CAISRQTSGASGGQFF
TGTGCCATCAGCCGACAGACTAGCGGGGCCTCGGGGGGGCAGTTCTTC
>-|TRBD1|TRBV2|TRBJ1-5
CASSVQGSNQPQHF
TGTGCCAGCAGTGTACAGGGGAGCAATCAGCCCCAGCATTTT
>-|-|TRBV29-1|TRBJ1-3
CSVVSQTGAGNTIYF
TGCAGCGTTGTGTCTCAGACAGGCGCTGGAAACACCATATATTTT
>-|TRBD2|TRBV7-2|TRBJ2-1
CASSRGLAFHDEQFF
TGTGCCAGCAGCCGGGGACTAGCGTTCCACGATGAGCAGTTCTTC
>once|TRBD2|TRBV5-1|TRBJ2-5
CASSLIITSGSHRGETQYF
TGCGCCAGCAGCTTAATAATTACTAGCGGGAGCCATCGGGGAGAGACCCAGTACTTC
>-|-|TRBV28|TRBJ1-5
CASSLAHRISNQPQHF
TGTGCCAGCAGTTTAGCCCACAGGATTAGCAATCAGCCCCAGCATTTT
>few|-|TRBV19|TRBJ1-3
CASSPPLGGGNTIYF
TGTGCCAGTAGTCCCCCTTTGGGGGGTGGAAACACCATATATTTT
>-|-|TRBV27|TRBJ1-6
CASSYRPGDNSPLHF
TGTGCCAGCAGTTACCGACCGGGGGATAATTCACCCCTCCACTTT
>medium-sized|-|TRBV27|TRBJ1-5
CASSPQGLNQPQHF
TGTGCCAGCAGTCCTCAGGGGCTAAATCAGCCCCAGCATTTT
>-|TRBD2|TRBV30|TRBJ2-2
CAWSLSGGLPGELFF
TGTGCCTGGAGTCTGAGCGGGGGGTTGCCCGGGGAGCTGTTTTTT
>-|-|TRBV4-2|TRBJ2-3
CASSPDRSTDTQYF
TGTGCCAGCAGCCCCGACAGGTCCACAGATACGCAGTATTTT
>-|TRBD1|TRBV7-2|TRBJ2-7
CASSQARTGLYEQYF
TGTGCCAGCAGCCAAGCCAGGACAGGACTCTACGAGCAGTACTTC